Each of the 21 T cell receptor beta chains below was sequenced from the same sample in a study of metastatic and nonmetastatic thyroid tumors. TCRdb reprocessed the PCR reads via MiXCR. Of fewer than 20,000 clones listed, roughly 21% are singletons. Ahead of thyroid surgery, no patient had received treatment of any kind. Specimen: adjacent normal tissue. The receptor set was obtained from a female donor with papillary thyroid cancer or a benign thyroid nodule (not recorded which). Some clones in this sample may be carry-over from other donors' samples.

A few counts support this clone. The chain is built from TRBV6-5 and TRBJ2-6; D remains unclear. Germline values: CDR1 MNHEY, CDR2 SVGAGI. The CDR3 runs 15 residues. Trimming removed 0 bases from V and 2 bases from J, with 5 bases in between. CDR3 DNA sequence: TGTGCCAGCAGTTACTCGGGCGCTGGGGCCAACGTCCTGACTTTC. This encodes CASSYSGAGANVLTF.

As for this clone: The junction departs from the called germline gene at one end, perhaps through a read error. The chain has TRBV6-2 or TRBV6-3 and TRBJ2-1; no firm D call. The CDR3 has 17 residues. Germline CDR1 MNHEY, CDR2 SVGEGT. The CDR3: CVSSHGLGRSFYNEQFF. The DNA for the CDR3 is TGTGTCAGCAGCCATGGCTTAGGGCGGTCTTTCTACAATGAGCAGTTCTTC.

Ten or more counts support this clone. J is TRBJ2-5 and V is TRBV5-1; D uncertain. V shed 0 bases and J shed 5 bases, with 11 bases lying between them. This CDR3 comprises 14 residues. CDR1 and CDR2 from the germline V gene are SGHRS and YFSETQ. The CDR3 is CASSLELYRETQYF. Written as DNA, the CDR3 is TGCGCCAGCAGCTTGGAACTGTACCGGGAGACCCAGTACTTC.

The chain links TRBV12-3 or TRBV12-4 to TRBJ2-3; 8 positions match TRBD2. V was pared by 6 bases and J by 0 bases, with 8 bases of the junction left unmatched. The CDR3 extends over 16 amino acids. CDR3 bases: TGTGCCAGCAGAACCCGGGTAGCGGGAAGCACAGATACGCAGTATTTT. This codes for CASRTRVAGSTDTQYF.

The chain joins TRBV5-4 to TRBJ2-1, with 12 bases that match TRBD2. The V gene end was trimmed by 5 bases and the J gene end by 7 bases; junction bases not matched to a gene: 7. CDR3 size: 15 residues. The germline CDR1 and CDR2 sequences are SGHNT and YYREEE (reference sequence). CDR3 loop: CASSESSGRANEQFF. CDR3 DNA: TGTGCCAGCAGTGAGTCTAGCGGGAGGGCGAATGAGCAGTTCTTC.

This clone was counted many times. The chain has TRBV20-1 and TRBJ2-1; D unresolved. Germline V gene data show CDR1 as DFQATT and CDR2 as SNEGSKA (reference sequence). With 3 bases removed from V and 0 bases from J, the gap between germline ends came to 6 bases. This CDR3 is 13 amino acids long. This chain's CDR3 is CSASPGSYNEQFF. For the CDR3, the DNA is TGCAGTGCTAGCCCCGGCTCCTACAATGAGCAGTTCTTC.

This clone was observed at least ten times. The V call is TRBV20-1, the J call TRBJ2-2, with TRBD2 identical over 11 bases. The CDR3 runs 15 residues. V lost 4 bases and J lost 5; bases outside the gene matches: 6. Germline CDR1 DFQATT, CDR2 SNEGSKA (reference sequence). CDR3 protein: CSATRLAGRTGELFF. In DNA, the CDR3 is TGCAGTGCTACCAGACTAGCGGGAAGGACCGGGGAGCTGTTTTTT.

By share, this clone ranks as medium-sized. The chain links TRBV20-1 to TRBJ2-7, with 12 nucleotides matching TRBD2. V dropped 6 bases and J dropped 0; count of bases not matched to a gene: 3. This CDR3 spans 14 amino acids. The V gene's germline CDR1 is DFQATT and CDR2 SNEGSKA (reference sequence). CDR3 DNA sequence: TGCAGTGCCAGACTAGCGGGAGTCTCCTACGAGCAGTACTTC. Its translation is CSARLAGVSYEQYF.

As to this clone: Other DNA variants within this sample encode the same CDR3. J is TRBJ2-5 and V is TRBV6-2 or TRBV6-3; D not certain. The CDR3 spans 11 residues. CDR1 MNHEY and CDR2 SVGEGT come from the germline V gene. The germline V and J ends were trimmed by 11 bases and 7 bases, with 14 bases remaining between them. In nucleotides, the CDR3 is TGTGCCGGCACCATGGGTTTGACCCAGTACTTC. Translation: CAGTMGLTQYF.

The gene calls are TRBV20-1 and TRBJ2-7; 10 nucleotides agree with TRBD2. J gave up 5 bases and V 3 bases, and 19 bases lay outside the gene matches. From germline, CDR1 is DFQATT and CDR2 SNEGSKA (reference sequence). This CDR3 contains 18 residues. Here the CDR3 reads CSASRTSGRPRITDEQYF. The CDR3 coding sequence is TGCAGTGCTAGCCGGACTAGCGGCCGTCCAAGGATTACCGACGAGCAGTACTTC.

The table lists this clone with many counts. The same CDR3 also results from other DNA sequences found in this sample. The CDR3 DNA is TGTGCCAGCAGGCGGGGTCCTCCTAGGGGAGAGACCCAGTACTTC. Amino acids: CASRRGPPRGETQYF. V usage is TRBV5-5 and J usage is TRBJ2-5, with D perhaps matching TRBD2 (6 bases). Germline V lookup: CDR1 SGHKS, CDR2 YYEKEE (reference sequence). Trimming pared 5 bases from V and 4 bases from J, leaving 18 bases between. This CDR3 has 15 amino acids.

This chain joins TRBV20-1 and TRBJ2-2; TRBD2 matches at 10 bases. V shed 3 bases, J shed 5 bases, and the junction held 0 bases outside the gene matches. Per germline, CDR1 DFQATT and CDR2 SNEGSKA (reference sequence). The CDR3 has 13 residues. Here the CDR3 DNA reads TGCAGTGCTAGGACTAGCGGGACCGGGGAGCTGTTTTTT. It is translated as CSARTSGTGELFF.

The table lists this clone with many counts. V and J are TRBV7-9 and TRBJ1-2; D might be TRBD1 (6 bases). The germline gives CDR1 SEHNR, CDR2 FQNEAQ (reference sequence). The CDR3 is 14 residues long. Deletions cut 4 bases from V and 4 bases from J, with 13 bases between. The CDR3 DNA follows: TGTGCCAGCAGCTACAACCCGGACAGCTATGGCTACACCTTC. Translation: CASSYNPDSYGYTF.

This clone appeared many times. V gene TRBV27 combines with J gene TRBJ2-5, with D possibly being TRBD2 (6 bases). In germline, CDR1 is MNHEY, CDR2 SMNVEV (reference sequence). The CDR3 is 13 amino acids. Trimming left V 2 bases short and J 5 bases short, with 9 bases between. For the CDR3, the DNA is TGTGCCAGCAGTTTACGGGGGATGGAGACCCAGTACTTC. Translating it yields CASSLRGMETQYF.

Relative to its sample, this clone is medium-sized. This CDR3 is CASTRGGGSREQYF. In DNA, the CDR3 is TGTGCCAGCACCAGGGGGGGAGGGTCCCGGGAGCAGTACTTC. The V and J genes are TRBV25-1 and TRBJ2-7; D may match TRBD1 or TRBD2 (7 bases each). In germline, CDR1 is MGHDK, CDR2 SYGVNS. The V end was cut by 7 bases, the J end by 7 bases, with 20 bases between. This CDR3 has 14 residues.

This clone occurred many times. The chain has TRBV3-1 and TRBJ2-2; D perhaps matches TRBD1 (6 bases). Per germline, CDR1 LGHDT and CDR2 YNNKEL (reference sequence). The CDR3 is 15 amino acids. The V gene lost 2 bases and the J gene lost 6 bases, with 13 bases spanning the gap. CDR3 sequence: CASSQTAGVPGELFF. CDR3 nucleotide sequence: TGTGCCAGCAGCCAAACCGCAGGGGTTCCCGGGGAGCTGTTTTTT. Supplemented by reference TRBV3-1 and TRBJ2-2, the full variable domain reads DTAVSQTPKYLVTQMGNDKSIKCEQNLGHDTMYWYKQDSKKFLKIMFSYNNKELIINETVPNRFSPKSPDKAHLNLHINSLELGDSAVYFCASSQTAGVPGELFFGEGSRLTVL.

Many counts were recorded for this clone. This chain links TRBV20-1 with TRBJ2-1; TRBD2 agrees at 12 bases. The germline gives CDR1 DFQATT, CDR2 SNEGSKA (reference sequence). The CDR3 runs 12 residues. J gave up 7 bases and V 7 bases, and 2 bases lay outside the gene matches. This CDR3 is CSGTSGMNEQFF. The CDR3 coding sequence is TGCAGTGGGACTAGCGGGATGAATGAGCAGTTCTTC.

This clone showed up many times. The CDR3 DNA sequence: TGTGCCAGCAGCGTAGAGGGCTTTTTTACCGGGGAGCTGTTTTTT. Protein: CASSVEGFFTGELFF. The chain couples TRBV9 to TRBJ2-2; D call uncertain. Germline CDR1 reads SGDLS; CDR2 reads YYNGEE. The CDR3 runs 15 residues. Trimming removed 0 bases from V and 5 bases from J, with 11 bases in between.

This clone was detected ten times or more. The chain combines TRBV30 with TRBJ2-3; 8 bases map to TRBD2. This CDR3 is 15 amino acids long. The V gene end was trimmed by 0 bases and the J gene end by 3 bases; junction bases not matched to a gene: 5. Germline V CDR1 and CDR2: GTSNPN, SVGIG (reference sequence). The CDR3 sequence: CAWSVSGLATDTQYF. As DNA, the CDR3 is TGTGCCTGGAGTGTAAGTGGACTAGCTACAGATACGCAGTATTTT. The full variable domain, rest sourced from reference TRBV30 and TRBJ2-3, is SQTIHQWPATLVQPVGSPLSLECTVEGTSNPNLYWYRQAAGRGLQLLFYSVGIGQISSEVPQNLSASRPQDRQFILSSKKLLLSDSGFYLCAWSVSGLATDTQYFGPGTRLTVL.

This clone was seen many times. The gene calls are TRBV7-9 and TRBJ2-1, with a weak D call TRBD2 (6 bases). The germline V gene has CDR1 SEHNR and CDR2 FQNEAQ (reference sequence). V lost 4 bases, J lost 10 bases, and 17 bases lay in between. The CDR3 sequence is 14 residues long. The CDR3 sequence is CASSYLALDPEQFF. In DNA form, the CDR3 reads TGTGCCAGCAGCTATCTAGCGTTGGACCCCGAGCAGTTCTTC.

Details on this clone: The CDR3 does not close with the conserved phenylalanine or tryptophan, likely indicating a read error. No DNA is shown, since the ends of the CDR3 on it are uncertain; the CDR3 is the one TCRdb lists. This chain joins TRBV7-9 and TRBJ2-1. The CDR3 is made up of 8 amino acids, end residues included. CDR1 is SEHNR and CDR2 is FQNEAQ in the germline V gene (reference sequence). The CDR3: CANNEQCL.